These 6 T cell receptor beta chains originate from one sample sequenced in a study of shared clonotypes between healthy human individuals. TCRdb's table, derived via immunoSEQ multiplex PCR, lists solely in-frame clones and lacks some. This sample has fewer than 1.6 million clones; roughly 98.5% occur once, and the top ten carry roughly 0.35%. The sequenced sample consisted of naive CD4+ T cells sorted from blood. Subset reported: CD45RA+ positively selected. These receptors were taken from a man aged 25-45 years in good health.

J is TRBJ1-1 and V is TRBV7-8, with D perhaps matching TRBD1 (6 bases). The CDR3 runs 15 residues. Trimming stripped 1 base from V and 1 base from J, with 10 bases between. Per germline, CDR1 SGHVS and CDR2 FQNEAQ. The CDR3 loop reads CASSLVWTENTEAFF. The DNA of the CDR3 is TGTGCCAGCAGCTTAGTTTGGACAGAGAACACTGAAGCTTTCTTT.

The V call is TRBV5-1, the J call TRBJ2-7; D gene ambiguous. Trimming stripped 4 bases from V and 6 bases from J, with 14 bases between. The CDR3 runs 13 residues. Germline loops: CDR1 SGHRS, CDR2 YFSETQ. CDR3 loop: CASSPILSGEQYF. The CDR3 DNA is TGCGCCAGCAGCCCTATACTCTCGGGCGAGCAGTACTTC. Looking up the rest from reference TRBV5-1 and TRBJ2-7 gives the full variable domain: KAGVTQTPRYLIKTRGQQVTLSCSPISGHRSVSWYQQTPGQGLQFLFEYFSETQRNKGNFPGRFSGRQFSNSRSEMNVSTLELGDSALYLCASSPILSGEQYFGPGTRLTVT.

The chain joins TRBV6-5 to TRBJ2-2, with D perhaps being TRBD1 or TRBD2 (5 bases each). The germline V gene encodes CDR1 MNHEY and CDR2 SVGAGI. V was cut by 2 bases and J by 6 bases, with 13 bases left in between. The CDR3 length is 15 residues. The chain's CDR3 is CASSYTERGPGELFF. CDR3 DNA sequence: TGTGCCAGCAGTTACACCGAGAGGGGACCCGGGGAGCTGTTTTTT.

V usage is TRBV10-3 and J usage is TRBJ2-7; D perhaps matches TRBD2 (7 bases). The germline V gene encodes CDR1 ENHRY and CDR2 SYGVKD. The CDR3 runs 16 residues. Trimming stripped 0 bases from V and 0 bases from J, with 12 bases between. In nucleotides, the CDR3 is TGTGCCATCAGTGAGTCGAGCGCGGGGGCCTCCTACGAGCAGTACTTC. Translation: CAISESSAGASYEQYF.

This chain connects TRBV7-9 to TRBJ2-1; D remains unclear. Per the germline V gene, CDR1 is SEHNR and CDR2 is FQNEAQ (reference sequence). The V and J ends lost 1 base and 8 bases respectively, with 9 bases between them. The CDR3 spans 13 residues. The CDR3 nucleotides read TGTGCCAGCAGCTTAGGGCCCTTCTATGAGCAGTTCTTC. Translation: CASSLGPFYEQFF.

Comments on this clone: Within the sample, other DNA sequences also encode this same CDR3. The rearrangement uses TRBV19 and TRBJ2-7; the D gene is possibly TRBD2 (5 bases). V lost 1 base to trimming and J lost 0 bases, with 10 bases between them. In germline, CDR1 is LNHDA, CDR2 SQIVND (reference sequence). CDR3 size: 15 residues. CDR3 DNA sequence: TGTGCCAGTAGTATAGTCGCGGGCAGCTCCTACGAGCAGTACTTC. It codes for CASSIVAGSSYEQYF.